The 21 T cell receptor beta chains below all came from one sample that was sequenced in a study of T cells in tuberculosis. The assay was immunoSEQ multiplex PCR, and TCRdb's table has in-frame clones only and misses some. The table has about 40,000 clones, roughly 95% seen once; the top ten hold almost 4.5%. Time point described: new active TB diagnosis, blood taken before or within 7 days of starting treatment. Here the sequenced sample was PBMCs, taken at tuberculosis diagnosis. These receptor sequences come from an adult with tuberculosis.

The chain combines TRBV2 with TRBJ1-1; 7 bases fit TRBD1. The CDR3 contains 14 residues. The V segment lost 6 bases and the J segment 5 bases; nucleotides outside the gene matches: 9. Per the germline V gene, CDR1 is SNHLY and CDR2 is FYNNEI. The CDR3 bases are TGTGCCAGCAGGACACGACAGGGCGGGACTGAAGCTTTCTTT. Protein product: CASRTRQGGTEAFF.

This clone was seen a single time. A junction end diverges from the germline sequence, so it may reflect a read error. The chain links TRBV7-3 to TRBJ2-2; D perhaps matches TRBD2 (5 bases). This CDR3 spans 17 amino acids. The germline V gene encodes CDR1 SGHTA and CDR2 FQGTGA. CDR3 sequence reads: CASSPKTPTRNPGELFF. Written as DNA, the CDR3 is TGTGCCAGCAGCCCCAAAACCCCAACTAGGAACCCCGGGGAGCTGTTTTTT. Complete variable domain (other parts from reference TRBV7-3 and TRBJ2-2): GAGVSQTPSNKVTEKGKYVELRCDPISGHTALYWYRQSLGQGPEFLIYFQGTGAADDSGLPNDRFFAVRPEGSVSTLKIQRTERGDSAVYLCASSPKTPTRNPGELFFGEGSRLTVL.

In its sample, this clone was seen once. This chain joins TRBV5-1 and TRBJ2-3, with 7 nucleotides matching TRBD1. CDR1 is SGHRS, CDR2 YFSETQ, per germline. V lost 4 bases to trimming and J lost 2 bases; unmatched junction nucleotides: 10. CDR3 length equals 16 residues. CDR3 sequence (DNA): TGCGCCAGCAGCGAATACTTGGGACAGCCCACAGATACGCAGTATTTT. Encoded protein: CASSEYLGQPTDTQYF.

This clone came up once. The chain is built from TRBV25-1 and TRBJ1-1; D ambiguous. CDR1 MGHDK and CDR2 SYGVNS come from the germline V gene. The CDR3 runs to 13 residues. Trimming cost V 5 bases and J 1 base, with 8 bases left between them. DNA for the CDR3: TGTGCCAGCAGTAAAACAGCGAACACTGAAGCTTTCTTT. This translates into CASSKTANTEAFF.

This rearrangement joins TRBV7-7 to TRBJ2-7; 8 nucleotides align to TRBD1. Germline V gene data show CDR1 as SSHAT and CDR2 as FNYEAQ (reference sequence). CDR3 length: 15 amino acids. The junction had 9 bases not matched to a gene; V was cut back by 5 bases and J by 3 bases. The CDR3 sequence is CASSDERTGIYEQYF. CDR3 nucleotide sequence: TGTGCCAGCAGCGACGAGAGGACAGGGATCTACGAGCAGTACTTC.

V gene TRBV15 combines with J gene TRBJ1-4; 10 nucleotides agree with TRBD1. J lost 7 bases, V lost 3 bases, and 8 bases had no gene match. Germline V CDR1 and CDR2: LNHNV, YYDKDF (reference sequence). This CDR3 has 16 residues. The CDR3 coding sequence is TGTGCCACCAGCAGGGCCAGAGGACAGGGGGGTGAAAAACTGTTTTTT. It translates to CATSRARGQGGEKLFF.

This clone appeared once. This chain links TRBV4-1 with TRBJ1-5; perhaps TRBD1 as D (5 bases). The ends were cut back, 3 bases at V and 3 bases at J, with 18 bases in the middle. This CDR3 is built from 17 residues. Germline assignment: CDR1 MGHRA and CDR2 YSYEKL. The CDR3 spells CASSQGGAGPNNQPQHF. The CDR3 region has the DNA TGCGCCAGCAGCCAGGGCGGGGCAGGGCCCAACAATCAGCCCCAGCATTTT.

The chain employs TRBV18 and TRBJ1-2; tentatively, D is TRBD1 (5 bases). CDR3 length: 14 amino acids. The germline V gene encodes CDR1 KGHSH and CDR2 LQKENI. Trimming took 3 bases from V and 4 from J, leaving 12 bases between them. The CDR3 region has the DNA TGTGCCAGCTCACCCCTCCAGGGCGTCTATGGCTACACCTTC. Amino acids: CASSPLQGVYGYTF.

V usage is TRBV5-1 and J usage is TRBJ2-1, with 9 bases aligning to TRBD2. The CDR3 is 15 residues long. CDR1 SGHRS and CDR2 YFSETQ come from the germline V gene. The J segment lost 1 base and the V segment lost 2 bases, leaving 1 base of the junction unmatched. CDR3: CASSFLAGSYNEQFF. CDR3 coding DNA: TGCGCCAGCAGCTTTCTAGCGGGATCCTACAATGAGCAGTTCTTC. Using reference TRBV5-1 and TRBJ2-1 for the parts outside the CDR3, the full variable domain is KAGVTQTPRYLIKTRGQQVTLSCSPISGHRSVSWYQQTPGQGLQFLFEYFSETQRNKGNFPGRFSGRQFSNSRSEMNVSTLELGDSALYLCASSFLAGSYNEQFFGPGTRLTVL.

The gene calls are TRBV19 and TRBJ2-3; 8 bases align to TRBD1. The CDR3 is 13 amino acids. The trim removed 5 bases at V and 3 bases at J, leaving 1 base unmatched. Germline CDR1 is LNHDA and CDR2 is SQIVND (reference sequence). The CDR3 spells CASSDRGTDTQYF. CDR3 bases: TGTGCCAGTAGTGACAGGGGAACAGATACGCAGTATTTT.

The rearrangement uses TRBV5-1 and TRBJ1-2; 8 bases fit TRBD1. The germline CDR1 and CDR2 sequences are SGHRS and YFSETQ. V was pared by 7 bases and J by 8 bases, with 13 bases of the junction left unmatched. The CDR3 is 14 amino acids. For the CDR3, the DNA is TGCGCCAGCGGGACGGGACAGGAATTTTTGGGCTACACCTTC. Translating gives CASGTGQEFLGYTF.

The chain couples TRBV5-1 to TRBJ2-2; D call uncertain. This CDR3 has 15 amino acids. Deletions cut 0 bases from V and 1 base from J, with 7 bases between. Germline CDR1 SGHRS, CDR2 YFSETQ. The CDR3 DNA reads as TGCGCCAGCAGCTTGGTTGTGCGGAACACCGGGGAGCTGTTTTTT. Residues: CASSLVVRNTGELFF.

The chain joins TRBV28 to TRBJ2-3; TRBD2 matches 7 bases. Losses at the gene ends were 6 bases for V and 2 bases for J; bases not matched to a gene: 2. Germline V gene sequence: CDR1 MDHEN, CDR2 SYDVKM. The CDR3 is 13 residues long. CDR3 DNA sequence: TGTGCCAGCAGCAGCGGGACCACAGATACGCAGTATTTT. It yields the protein CASSSGTTDTQYF. The full variable domain, in which reference TRBV28 and TRBJ2-3 provide the parts outside the CDR3, is DVKVTQSSRYLVKRTGEKVFLECVQDMDHENMFWYRQDPGLGLRLIYFSYDVKMKEKGDIPEGYSVSREKKERFSLILESASTNQTSMYLCASSSGTTDTQYFGPGTRLTVL.

The genes are TRBV28 and TRBJ2-1, with 9 bases aligning to TRBD2. V lost 3 bases and J lost 5; bases outside the gene matches: 5. The CDR3 totals 15 residues. Germline V gene data show CDR1 as MDHEN and CDR2 as SYDVKM. Here the CDR3 DNA reads TGTGCCAGCAGTTTGGGCGGGGGGGCCCACAATGAGCAGTTCTTC. Translating it yields CASSLGGGAHNEQFF.

The V call is TRBV11-2, the J call TRBJ1-6; 9 bases fit TRBD1. The CDR3 runs 14 residues. Germline-derived CDR1 and CDR2 are SGHAT and FQNNGV. V lost 5 bases and J lost 9; bases outside the gene matches: 5. In DNA form, the CDR3 reads TGTGCCAGCAGCCAACAGGGGGCCCGTTCACCCCTCCACTTT. Protein: CASSQQGARSPLHF.

The rearrangement joins TRBV29-1 to TRBJ1-1, with D possibly TRBD1 on 6 matching bases. The length of the CDR3 is 11 residues. V shed 4 bases and J shed 8 bases, with 11 bases lying between them. Germline assignment: CDR1 SQVTM and CDR2 ANQGSEA. The CDR3 loop is CSVARGAEAFF. The CDR3 coding sequence is TGCAGCGTTGCCCGGGGGGCGGAAGCTTTCTTT.

This rearrangement joins TRBV6-5 to TRBJ1-3, with D maybe TRBD1 (6 bases). The V and J ends lost 2 bases and 6 bases respectively, with 14 bases between them. The germline V gene encodes CDR1 MNHEY and CDR2 SVGAGI. The CDR3 consists of 15 residues. For the CDR3, the DNA is TGTGCCAGCAGTTACACGAGGACAGCAATAAACACCATATATTTT. Amino acid sequence: CASSYTRTAINTIYF.

The sample holds one count of this clone. The chain is built from TRBV6-4 and TRBJ2-3, with D uncertain. There are 14 residues in the CDR3. Germline lookup yields CDR1 MRHNA and CDR2 SNTAGT. The V end was cut by 6 bases, the J end by 0 bases, with 10 bases between. CDR3 amino acids: CASSGDRSTDTQYF. CDR3 in DNA: TGTGCCAGCAGCGGAGATCGGAGCACAGATACGCAGTATTTT.

In this sample, this clone turned up a few times. This chain connects TRBV27 to TRBJ2-5, with 8 nucleotides matching TRBD1. V gave up 2 bases and J gave up 4 bases; unmatched junction bases: 3. The CDR3 consists of 14 residues. The germline V gene encodes CDR1 MNHEY and CDR2 SMNVEV (reference sequence). CDR3 residues: CASSLAGQGETQYF. The CDR3 DNA sequence: TGTGCCAGCAGTTTAGCTGGACAGGGAGAGACCCAGTACTTC.

The J gene is TRBJ2-2, the V gene TRBV19; D unresolved. The germline gives CDR1 LNHDA, CDR2 SQIVND (reference sequence). This CDR3 has 14 residues. V was clipped by 7 bases and J by 2 bases, with 11 bases between them. The CDR3 nucleotides are TGTGCCAGTAAATTGAGATACAACACCGGGGAGCTGTTTTTT. Residues: CASKLRYNTGELFF.

This clone is a singleton in its sample. The chain combines TRBV5-8 with TRBJ1-5; D possibly corresponds to TRBD1 (5 bases). V was trimmed by 4 bases and J by 7 bases, leaving 9 bases between them. Germline assignment: CDR1 SGHTS and CDR2 YDEGEE. This CDR3 has 12 amino acids. CDR3 sequence reads: CASSLDSQPQHF. DNA of the CDR3: TGTGCCAGCAGCCTAGACAGCCAGCCCCAGCATTTT.